These T cell receptor beta chains were read from a single sample in a study of T cell changes during pregnancy in multiple sclerosis. The data were produced by immunoSEQ multiplex PCR, yet TCRdb's version contains in-frame clones alone and is incomplete. The profile shows about 40,000 clones, approximately 88% of them singletons. The sequences come from peripheral blood, collected in the first trimester of pregnancy. The receptors shown here come from a female donor in good health, enrolled as a control in a pregnancy study. The CDR3 runs from the conserved cysteine through the conserved F or W. D genes are given only for firm matches. Rows give clone size only sometimes, using once, few, many, or a class for an expanded clone.

D gene	V gene	J gene	clone size	CDR3 DNA	CDR3 protein
TRBD2	TRBV2	TRBJ2-1	-	TGTGCCAGCAGTTCCTTCGGGTCAGCGGGAGCTGAGCAGTTCTTC	CASSSFGSAGAEQFF
-	TRBV7-2	TRBJ2-2	-	TGTGCCAGCAGTCTAAAGGGACTTAACACCGGGGAGCTGTTTTTT	CASSLKGLNTGELFF
TRBD1	TRBV14	TRBJ2-3	-	TGTGCCAGCAGCCGACGACAGGGGACCACAGATACGCAGTATTTT	CASSRRQGTTDTQYF
-	TRBV7-9	TRBJ2-7	once	TGTGCCAGCAGCTTAGAGGGAGGCCCCTACGAGCAGTACTTC	CASSLEGGPYEQYF
-	TRBV19	TRBJ1-1	-	TGTGCCAGTAGTACGGGGGGCTGGGGGGGCACTGAAGCTTTCTTT	CASSTGGWGGTEAFF
TRBD2	TRBV10-3	TRBJ2-6	-	TGTGCCGTCGGACTAGCGGAAGGCGGGGCCAACGTCCTGACTTTC	CAVGLAEGGANVLTF
TRBD1	TRBV18	TRBJ2-2	-	TGTGCCAGCTCACGGGTACAGGGGTCGAACACCGGGGAGCTGTTTTTT	CASSRVQGSNTGELFF
-	TRBV11-2	TRBJ1-1	-	TGTGCCAGCAGCCCCGGACAGTCCATGAACACTGAAGCTTTCTTT	CASSPGQSMNTEAFF
TRBD2	TRBV28	TRBJ2-1	-	TGTGCCAGCACAGGACTAGCGGTGAGAAATGAGCAGTTCTTC	CASTGLAVRNEQFF
-	TRBV28	TRBJ1-5	-	TGTGCCAGCAGGTCTAATCAGCCCCAGCATTTT	CASRSNQPQHF
-	TRBV9	TRBJ2-3	-	TGTGCCAGCACCGGGGACATTTCTAGCACAGATACGCAGTATTTT	CASTGDISSTDTQYF
TRBD2	TRBV7-9	TRBJ2-3	-	TGTGCCAGCAGCCCCCCTCCCCCTCTAGCGGGAAAGAGCACAGATACGCAGTATTTT	CASSPPPPLAGKSTDTQYF
TRBD2	TRBV5-6	TRBJ2-7	-	TGTGCCAGCAGCCCGGGACTAGCGGGCTACTACGAGCAGTACTTC	CASSPGLAGYYEQYF
-	TRBV7-3	TRBJ1-2	-	TGTGCCAGCAGCTTATGGTCAGGGAGGAGCGAAGGCTACACCTTC	CASSLWSGRSEGYTF
-	TRBV7-9	TRBJ1-2	-	TGTGCCAGCAGCTTAGGGGGGCAGCGCATCTATGGCTACACCTTC	CASSLGGQRIYGYTF
TRBD2	TRBV7-2	TRBJ2-7	-	TGTGCCAGCAGCTTAGGAGGGAGGGCCTTATACGAGCAGTACTTC	CASSLGGRALYEQYF
TRBD2	TRBV19	TRBJ2-1	once	TGTGCCAGTAGTATAGATCAGGGACTACTATACAATGAGCAGTTCTTC	CASSIDQGLLYNEQFF
-	TRBV19	TRBJ2-7	-	TGTGCCAGTAGTTTACCCGGTGGCGAGCAGTACTTC	CASSLPGGEQYF
-	TRBV5-5	TRBJ2-5	-	TGTGCCAGCAGCTTGGAGGTCAAGAGGGAGACCCAGTACTTC	CASSLEVKRETQYF
-	TRBV4-2	TRBJ1-4	-	TGTGCCAGCAGCCGTAACGGGGGCGGGAGTGAAAAACTGTTTTTT	CASSRNGGGSEKLFF
TRBD1	TRBV5-4	TRBJ2-7	-	TGTGCCAGCAGCCGGGACAGGGGGCAAAACGAGCAGTACTTC	CASSRDRGQNEQYF
-	TRBV6-6	TRBJ1-5	-	TGTGCCAGCAGTTATGGGGGGGTGGGGGATCAGCCCCAGCATTTT	CASSYGGVGDQPQHF
-	TRBV9	TRBJ2-5	-	TGTGCCAGCAGCGTAGGGGACAAAGAGACCCAGTACTTC	CASSVGDKETQYF
TRBD1	TRBV4-1	TRBJ1-5	-	TGCGCCAGCAGCCAAGATCTAGCAGTCCCAGGGGGCTATAGCAATCAGCCCCAGCATTTT	CASSQDLAVPGGYSNQPQHF
TRBD1	TRBV25-1	TRBJ2-7	-	TGTGCCAGCAGTGAAGGCGGACAGGGCAACTACGAGCAGTACTTC	CASSEGGQGNYEQYF
TRBD1	TRBV27	TRBJ1-6	-	TGTGCCAGCAGTTGGAGCAGGGGGTCCAATTCACCCCTCCACTTT	CASSWSRGSNSPLHF
-	TRBV5-5	TRBJ2-5	-	TGTGCCAGCAGCTTGGCGGCGGAAGCCCAGTACTTC	CASSLAAEAQYF
-	TRBV4-2	TRBJ1-5	-	TGTGCCAGCAGCCAAGATCGGGGGGAGGGCCAGCCCCAGCATTTT	CASSQDRGEGQPQHF
-	TRBV5-5	TRBJ1-2	-	TGTGCCAGCAGCCAAACAGGGTCCCATGGCTACACCTTC	CASSQTGSHGYTF
-	TRBV6-5	TRBJ1-1	-	TGTGCCAGCAGGACATTGACAGTGACGAACACTGAAGCTTTCTTT	CASRTLTVTNTEAFF
-	TRBV10-2	TRBJ1-6	-	TGCGCCAGCAGTGAGGGAGGGAATAATTCACCCCTCCACTTT	CASSEGGNNSPLHF
TRBD2	TRBV13	TRBJ2-5	-	TGTGCCAGCAGCTTAGTAGGACTAGCGGGAGCGGCCGAGACCCAGTACTTC	CASSLVGLAGAAETQYF
-	TRBV28	TRBJ1-1	-	TGTGCCAGCAGTTTATACGACCCTCGGCGGGAAGCTTTCTTT	CASSLYDPRREAFF
TRBD1	TRBV6-5	TRBJ1-5	-	TGTGCCAGCAGAGACAGGGCTAGCAATCAGCCCCAGCATTTT	CASRDRASNQPQHF
TRBD1	TRBV5-1	TRBJ1-2	-	TGCGCCAGCAGCCCATCTACAGGGGCCAGCTATGGCTACACCTTC	CASSPSTGASYGYTF
TRBD1	TRBV7-2	TRBJ1-6	-	TGTGCCAGCAGCGTCCTTGGACAGGGGTTGAATAATTCACCCCTCCACTTT	CASSVLGQGLNNSPLHF
TRBD1	TRBV6-5	TRBJ2-5	-	TGTGCCAGCAGACCCCGGGACAGCCAAGAGACCCAGTACTTC	CASRPRDSQETQYF
-	TRBV5-4	TRBJ1-1	-	TGTGCCAGCAGCTGGTTAGGGGTGGCTGAAGCTTTCTTT	CASSWLGVAEAFF
-	TRBV5-4	TRBJ2-5	-	TGTGCCAGCAGCTTACGCCGTGAGAGAGGGGAGACCCAGTACTTC	CASSLRRERGETQYF
-	TRBV5-6	TRBJ1-2	-	TGTGCCAGCAGCTTGAATCAACAGGGATCCTATGGCTACACCTTC	CASSLNQQGSYGYTF